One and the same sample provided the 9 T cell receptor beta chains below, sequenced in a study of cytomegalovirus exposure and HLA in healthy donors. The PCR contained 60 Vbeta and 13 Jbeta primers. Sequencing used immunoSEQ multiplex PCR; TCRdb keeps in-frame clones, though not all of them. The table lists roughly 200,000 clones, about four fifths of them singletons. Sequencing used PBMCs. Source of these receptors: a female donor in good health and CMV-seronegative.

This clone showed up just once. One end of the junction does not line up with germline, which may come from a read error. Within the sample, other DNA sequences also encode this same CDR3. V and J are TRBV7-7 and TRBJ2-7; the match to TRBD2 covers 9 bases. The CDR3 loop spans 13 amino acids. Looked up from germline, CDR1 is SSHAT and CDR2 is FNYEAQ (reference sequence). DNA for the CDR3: TGTGCTAGCAGCTTATCACTAGCGGGCGAGCAGTACTTC. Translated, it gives CASSLSLAGEQYF.

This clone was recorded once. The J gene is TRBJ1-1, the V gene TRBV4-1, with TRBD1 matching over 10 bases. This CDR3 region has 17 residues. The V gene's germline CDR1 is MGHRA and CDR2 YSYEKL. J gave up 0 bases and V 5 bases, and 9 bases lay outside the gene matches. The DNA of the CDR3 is TGCGCCAGCAGCTCCGGGACAGGGGTCCCAATGAACACTGAAGCTTTCTTT. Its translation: CASSSGTGVPMNTEAFF.

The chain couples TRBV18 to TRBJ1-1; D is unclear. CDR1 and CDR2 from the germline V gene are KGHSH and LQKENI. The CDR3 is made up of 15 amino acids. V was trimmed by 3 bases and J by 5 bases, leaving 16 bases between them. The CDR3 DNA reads TGTGCCAGCTCACCTACGGGAAGGTTGGTGACTGAAGCTTTCTTT. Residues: CASSPTGRLVTEAFF. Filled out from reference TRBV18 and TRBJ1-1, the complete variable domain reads NAGVMQNPRHLVRRRGQEARLRCSPMKGHSHVYWYRQLPEEGLKFMVYLQKENIIDESGMPKERFSAEFPKEGPSILRIQQVVRGDSAAYFCASSPTGRLVTEAFFGQGTRLTVV.

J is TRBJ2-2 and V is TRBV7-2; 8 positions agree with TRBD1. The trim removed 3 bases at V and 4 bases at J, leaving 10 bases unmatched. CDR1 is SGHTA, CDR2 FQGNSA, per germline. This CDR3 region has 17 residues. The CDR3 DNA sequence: TGTGCCAGCAGCTTGGGCAGGGGGCCCGCGGGCACCGGGGAGCTGTTTTTT. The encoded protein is CASSLGRGPAGTGELFF.

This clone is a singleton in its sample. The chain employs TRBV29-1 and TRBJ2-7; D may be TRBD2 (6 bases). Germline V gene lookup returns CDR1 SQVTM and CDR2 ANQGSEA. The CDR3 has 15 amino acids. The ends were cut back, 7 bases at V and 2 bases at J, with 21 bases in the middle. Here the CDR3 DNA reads TGCAGCGCAGCCACCCCCCTAGCGCAAGCCTACGAGCAGTACTTC. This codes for CSAATPLAQAYEQYF.

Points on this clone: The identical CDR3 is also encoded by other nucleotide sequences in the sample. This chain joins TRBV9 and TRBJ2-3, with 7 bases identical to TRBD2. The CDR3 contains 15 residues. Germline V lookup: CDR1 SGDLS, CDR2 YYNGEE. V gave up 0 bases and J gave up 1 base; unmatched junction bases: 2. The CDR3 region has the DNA TGTGCCAGCAGCGTAGGCGGGAGAGGCACAGATACGCAGTATTTT. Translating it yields CASSVGGRGTDTQYF.

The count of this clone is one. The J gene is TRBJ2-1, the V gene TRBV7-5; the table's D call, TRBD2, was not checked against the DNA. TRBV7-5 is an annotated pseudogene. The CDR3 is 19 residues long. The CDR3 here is CARSSGLAGGPVYHNEQFF. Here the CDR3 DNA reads TGTGCCAGAAGCTCAGGACTAGCGGGGGGGCCAGTTTACCACAATGAGCAGTTCTTC.

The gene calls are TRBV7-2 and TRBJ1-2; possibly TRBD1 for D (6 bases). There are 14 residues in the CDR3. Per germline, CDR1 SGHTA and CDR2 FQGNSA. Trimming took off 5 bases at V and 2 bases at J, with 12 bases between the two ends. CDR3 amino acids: CASSKDSLNYGYTF. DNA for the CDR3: TGTGCCAGCAGCAAGGACAGTTTAAACTATGGCTACACCTTC.

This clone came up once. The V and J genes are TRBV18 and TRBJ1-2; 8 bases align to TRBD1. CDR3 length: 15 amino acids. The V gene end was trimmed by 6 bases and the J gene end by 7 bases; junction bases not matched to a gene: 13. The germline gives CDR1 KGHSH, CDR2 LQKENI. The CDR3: CASSYGVDRDGGYTF. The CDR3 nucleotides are TGTGCCAGCTCCTATGGCGTGGACAGGGATGGTGGCTACACCTTC.